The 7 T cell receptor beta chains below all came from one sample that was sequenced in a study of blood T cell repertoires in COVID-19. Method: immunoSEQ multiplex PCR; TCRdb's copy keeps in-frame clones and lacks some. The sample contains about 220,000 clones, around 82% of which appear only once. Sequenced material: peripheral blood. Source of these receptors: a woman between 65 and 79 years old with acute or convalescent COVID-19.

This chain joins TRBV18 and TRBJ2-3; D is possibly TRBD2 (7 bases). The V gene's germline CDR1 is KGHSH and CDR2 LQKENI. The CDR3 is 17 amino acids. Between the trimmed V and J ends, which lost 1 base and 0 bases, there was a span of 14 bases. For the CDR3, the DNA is TGTGCCAGCTCACCACGGGACGGGGGGCCTAGCACAGATACGCAGTATTTT. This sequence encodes CASSPRDGGPSTDTQYF.

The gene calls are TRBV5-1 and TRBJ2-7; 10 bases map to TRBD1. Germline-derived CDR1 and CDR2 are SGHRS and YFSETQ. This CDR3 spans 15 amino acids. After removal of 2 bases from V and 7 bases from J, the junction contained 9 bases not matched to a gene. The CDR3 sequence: CASSLGTGASEEQYF. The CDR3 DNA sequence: TGCGCCAGCAGCTTAGGGACAGGGGCTAGTGAGGAGCAGTACTTC.

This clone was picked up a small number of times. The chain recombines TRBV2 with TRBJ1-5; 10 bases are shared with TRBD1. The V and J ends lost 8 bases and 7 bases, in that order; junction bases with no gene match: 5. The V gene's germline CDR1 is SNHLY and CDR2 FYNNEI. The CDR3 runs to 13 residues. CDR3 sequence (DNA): TGTGCCAGCGGGACAGGGGAAAGGCAGCCCCAGCATTTT. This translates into CASGTGERQPQHF.

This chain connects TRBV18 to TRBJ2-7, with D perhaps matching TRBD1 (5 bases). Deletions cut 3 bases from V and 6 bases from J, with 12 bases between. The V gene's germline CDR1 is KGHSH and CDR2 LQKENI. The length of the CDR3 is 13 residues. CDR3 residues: CASSPNDQGEQYF. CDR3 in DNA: TGTGCCAGCTCACCCAATGATCAGGGCGAGCAGTACTTC.

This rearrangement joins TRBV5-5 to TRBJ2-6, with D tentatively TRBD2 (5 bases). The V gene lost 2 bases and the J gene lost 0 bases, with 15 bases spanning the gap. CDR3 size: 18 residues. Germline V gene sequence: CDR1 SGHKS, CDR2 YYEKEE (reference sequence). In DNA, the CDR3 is TGTGCCAGCAGCTTTGGAGCGGCTGGAGCCTCTGGGGCCAACGTCCTGACTTTC. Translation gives CASSFGAAGASGANVLTF.

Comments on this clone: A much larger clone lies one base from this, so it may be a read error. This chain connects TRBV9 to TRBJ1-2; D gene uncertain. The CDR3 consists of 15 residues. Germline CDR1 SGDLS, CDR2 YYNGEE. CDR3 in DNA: TGTGCCAACAGCCCAAGCGGGGATTCTAGCTATGGCTACACCTTC. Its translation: CANSPSGDSSYGYTF.

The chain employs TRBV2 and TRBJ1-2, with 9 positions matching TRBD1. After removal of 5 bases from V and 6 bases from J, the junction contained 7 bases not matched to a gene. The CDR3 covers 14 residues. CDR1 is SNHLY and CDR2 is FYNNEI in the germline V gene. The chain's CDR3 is CASSTRQGGNGYTF. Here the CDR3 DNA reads TGTGCCAGCAGTACCCGACAGGGGGGGAATGGCTACACCTTC.